The following is a T cell receptor (beta chain) sequence with its context. Looked up from germline, CDR1 is LNHDA and CDR2 is SQIVND (reference sequence). The length of the CDR3 is 15 residues. Trimming stripped 3 bases from V and 1 base from J, with 13 bases between. Time point in this sample: persistent/refractory GD, antithyroid drugs over 5 years with positive TRAb. There was RNA extracted from PBMCs, and the TCR library was made from it. Collection of peripheral blood (approximately 9 milliliters) was done using EDTA tubes. These data are taken from a study of regulatory T cells in long-lasting Graves disease. According to the study, TCR beta libraries were built with iRepertoire HTBI primers and CDR3-region Arm-PCR. TCRdb used MiXCR to reprocess the multiplex PCR reads, holding one entry per CDR3 protein. The sample holds 400,000 to 500,000 distinct CDR3 sequences; around 20% are singletons and the top ten take over 7.5%.

The chain employs TRBV19 and TRBJ2-7; D remains ambiguous. This TCR was recovered from a female donor with Graves disease. The input for sequencing was peripheral blood mononuclear cells (PBMCs), taken when the disease was refractory, from a patient treated with antithyroid drugs. The CDR3 DNA follows: TGTGCCAGTAGTATTTCGTCGGCAGCGTCCTACGAGCAGTACTTC. It yields the protein CASSISSAASYEQYF.